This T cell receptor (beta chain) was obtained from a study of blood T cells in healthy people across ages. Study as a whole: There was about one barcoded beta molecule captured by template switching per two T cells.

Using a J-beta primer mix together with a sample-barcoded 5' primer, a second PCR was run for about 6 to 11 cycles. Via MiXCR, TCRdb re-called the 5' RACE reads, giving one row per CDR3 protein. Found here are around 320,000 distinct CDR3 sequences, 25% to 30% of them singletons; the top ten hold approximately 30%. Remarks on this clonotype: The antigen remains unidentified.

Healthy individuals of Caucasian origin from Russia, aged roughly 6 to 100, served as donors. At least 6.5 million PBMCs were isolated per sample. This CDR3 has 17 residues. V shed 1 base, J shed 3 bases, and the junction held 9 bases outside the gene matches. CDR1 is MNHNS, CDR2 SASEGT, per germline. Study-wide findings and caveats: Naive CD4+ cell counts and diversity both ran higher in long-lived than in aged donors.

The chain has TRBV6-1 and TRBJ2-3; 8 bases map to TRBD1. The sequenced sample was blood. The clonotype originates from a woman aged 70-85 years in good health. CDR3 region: CASSEGYLRQGTDTQYF. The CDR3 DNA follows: TGTGCCAGCAGTGAAGGCTATTTGAGACAGGGGACAGATACGCAGTATTTT.